The source of this T cell receptor beta chain is a study of control samples from healthy donors and cancer patients. The CDR3 runs 13 residues. Per germline, CDR1 SGHRS and CDR2 YFSETQ. Trimming removed 1 base at V and 0 bases at J, with 4 bases between. The data were produced by immunoSEQ multiplex PCR, yet TCRdb's version contains in-frame clones alone and is incomplete. The data show 45,000 to 65,000 clones, with around nine tenths seen just once and just under 40% held by the top ten. Sequenced sample: PBMCs. The source of this sequence is a man in his fifties with head and neck cancer. The V gene is TRBV5-1, the J gene TRBJ1-1; D ambiguous. The CDR3 reads CASSLLLNTEAFF. CDR3 in DNA: TGCGCCAGCAGCTTGCTGTTGAACACTGAAGCTTTCTTT.